This T cell receptor (beta chain) is drawn from a study of radiation and T cells in renal cell carcinoma. Looking at the study overall: Nephrectomy followed 15 Gy stereotactic body radiation by 4 weeks. Study conclusions and caveats: From baseline, blood top tumor clonotypes peaked at 2 weeks post-radiation. Without pretreatment biopsies, baseline tumor clonotype presence was undetermined.

This clone appeared a few times. The antigen is unknown. Looked up from germline, CDR1 is SGHRS and CDR2 is YFSETQ. This CDR3 spans 15 amino acids. After removal of 4 bases from V and 6 bases from J, the junction contained 6 bases not matched to a gene. This table comes from immunoSEQ multiplex PCR, and its TCRdb copy is limited to in-frame clones, with some not included. The table shows approximately 61,000 clones, with roughly four fifths occurring only once. Sample time point: blood 2 weeks post-SBRT. This sample's treatment: 15 Gy SBRT to primary tumor, nephrectomy 4 weeks later. Blood was sampled at baseline, 2 weeks and 4 weeks after SBRT.

The chain couples TRBV5-1 to TRBJ1-3; 11 bases agree with TRBD1. The sequence was collected from a man in his fifties or sixties with renal cell carcinoma. This material consisted of blood, taken from a patient whose treatment included radiotherapy and nephrectomy. CDR3 sequence (DNA): TGCGCCAGCAGCCGAGAGGGACAGGGGGAAAACACCATATATTTT. This gives the protein CASSREGQGENTIYF.